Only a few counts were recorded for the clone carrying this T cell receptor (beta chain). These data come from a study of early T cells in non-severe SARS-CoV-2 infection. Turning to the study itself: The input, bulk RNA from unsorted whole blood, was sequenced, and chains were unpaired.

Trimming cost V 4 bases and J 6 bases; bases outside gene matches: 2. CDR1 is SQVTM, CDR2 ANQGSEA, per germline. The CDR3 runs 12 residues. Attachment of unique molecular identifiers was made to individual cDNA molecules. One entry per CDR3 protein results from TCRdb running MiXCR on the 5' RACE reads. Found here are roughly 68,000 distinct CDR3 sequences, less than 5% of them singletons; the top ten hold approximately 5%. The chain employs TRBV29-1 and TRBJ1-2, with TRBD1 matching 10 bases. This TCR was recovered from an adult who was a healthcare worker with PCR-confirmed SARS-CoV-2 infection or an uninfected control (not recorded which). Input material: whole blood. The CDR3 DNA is TGCAGCGTTGGACAGGGGGCGGATGGCTACACCTTC. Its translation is CSVGQGADGYTF. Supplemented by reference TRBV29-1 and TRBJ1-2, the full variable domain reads SAVISQKPSRDICQRGTSLTIQCQVDSQVTMMFWYRQQPGQSLTLIATANQGSEATYESGFVIDKFPISRPNLTFSTLTVSNMSPEDSSIYLCSVGQGADGYTFGSGTRLTVV.